This TCR beta chain was sequenced for a study of Ad26.COV2.S vaccination and SARS-CoV-2 variants. CDR3 length equals 17 residues. Germline V CDR1 and CDR2: LGHNA, YNFKEQ. V lost 0 bases to trimming and J lost 4 bases, with 16 bases between them. The method was immunoSEQ multiplex PCR; TCRdb's version includes in-frame clones alone and lacks a portion of them. The sample holds fewer than 150,000 clones, roughly 85% seen once. V gene TRBV4-2 combines with J gene TRBJ2-1, with D unclear. The sequencing here drew on peripheral blood, taken after recovery from COVID-19. The TCR comes from a human donor who had recovered from COVID-19. CDR3 sequence reads: CASSQDARQYLYNEQFF. The CDR3 DNA is TGTGCCAGCAGCCAAGACGCTAGGCAGTACTTATACAATGAGCAGTTCTTC.